One sample yielded the 30 T cell receptor beta chains listed below, sequenced in a study of vaccination and CD4 T cells after COVID-19. As for treatment: roughly ten-day PBMC culture with coronavirus spike peptide pools or control peptides (ViraFEST assay). The Oncomine TCR Beta short-read assay was applied to DNA of cultured CD4+ T cells. TCRdb fed the PCR reads into MiXCR, producing one record per CDR3 protein. The data show approximately 20,000 distinct CDR3 sequences, about half seen once. Their antigen targets remain unknown. Sequencing was performed on CD4+ T cells from blood, cultured in vitro. Receptor source: a human donor who had recovered from COVID-19.

In this sample, this clonotype turned up once. The V call is TRBV5-1, the J call TRBJ1-1, with 7 bases fitting TRBD1. Germline CDR1 reads SGHRS; CDR2 reads YFSETQ. CDR3 length: 14 amino acids. V shed 3 bases and J 2 bases; nucleotides not matched to a gene: 4. The DNA of the CDR3 is TGCGCCAGCAGCTCGGACAGGTCAAACACTGAAGCTTTCTTT. This encodes CASSSDRSNTEAFF. The entire variable domain, with the rest obtained from reference TRBV5-1 and TRBJ1-1, is as follows: KAGVTQTPRYLIKTRGQQVTLSCSPISGHRSVSWYQQTPGQGLQFLFEYFSETQRNKGNFPGRFSGRQFSNSRSEMNVSTLELGDSALYLCASSSDRSNTEAFFGQGTRLTVV.

The gene calls are TRBV7-7 and TRBJ2-2, with 7 bases aligning to TRBD1. Germline trimming cut 5 bases from V and 8 bases from J; bases unmatched to any gene: 8. This CDR3 spans 14 amino acids. The germline V gene has CDR1 SSHAT and CDR2 FNYEAQ (reference sequence). The CDR3 reads CASSTGTEFGELFF. CDR3 DNA: TGTGCCAGCAGCACCGGGACAGAGTTTGGGGAGCTGTTTTTT.

The V gene is TRBV11-2, the J gene TRBJ2-7; 15 nucleotides line up with TRBD2. The CDR3 covers 16 residues. V gave up 5 bases and J gave up 7 bases; unmatched junction bases: 9. Germline V gene lookup returns CDR1 SGHAT and CDR2 FQNNGV. The CDR3 DNA reads TGTGCCAGCAGCCCCAGGACTAGCGGGAGGGCTGGGGAGCAGTACTTC. Its translation: CASSPRTSGRAGEQYF. The whole variable domain, remainder taken from reference TRBV11-2 and TRBJ2-7, is EAGVAQSPRYKIIEKRQSVAFWCNPISGHATLYWYQQILGQGPKLLIQFQNNGVVDDSQLPKDRFSAERLKGVDSTLKIQPAKLEDSAVYLCASSPRTSGRAGEQYFGPGTRLTVT.

This clonotype has only a few counts. One end of the junction varies from germline; a read error may be responsible. The chain links TRBV7-7 to TRBJ2-2; D is unresolved. Germline values: CDR1 SSHAT, CDR2 FNYEAQ (reference sequence). The CDR3 has 15 amino acids. CDR3 sequence: CASSLVSGNTGELFF. CDR3 nucleotide sequence: TGTGCTAGCAGCTTAGTATCAGGGAACACCGGGGAGCTGTTTTTT. The full variable domain, its missing parts supplied by reference TRBV7-7 and TRBJ2-2, is GAGVSQSPRYKVTKRGQDVTLRCDPISSHATLYWYQQALGQGPEFLTYFNYEAQPDKSGLPSDRFSAERPEGSISTLTIQRTEQRDSAMYRCASSLVSGNTGELFFGEGSRLTVL.

This clonotype came up a few times. V gene TRBV10-3 combines with J gene TRBJ1-1, with TRBD1 as a possible D gene (6 bases). Germline V CDR1 and CDR2: ENHRY, SYGVKD. V was cut by 11 bases and J by 0 bases, with 10 bases left in between. The length of the CDR3 is 12 residues. The CDR3: CAGRGLNTEAFF. In nucleotides, the CDR3 is TGTGCCGGAAGGGGGTTGAACACTGAAGCTTTCTTT.

This chain links TRBV7-8 with TRBJ1-6, with TRBD1 identical over 8 bases. CDR3 size: 15 residues. CDR1 is SGHVS, CDR2 FQNEAQ, per germline. The J segment lost 7 bases and the V segment lost 1 base, leaving 3 bases of the junction unmatched. CDR3: CASSLVDRGNSPLHF. DNA for the CDR3: TGTGCCAGCAGCTTAGTTGACAGGGGAAATTCACCCCTCCACTTT.

This clonotype was seen a handful of times. V gene TRBV7-3 combines with J gene TRBJ2-7; D perhaps matches TRBD1 (7 bases). This CDR3 has 15 residues. Germline V gene sequence: CDR1 SGHTA, CDR2 FQGTGA. Trimming left V 5 bases short and J 1 base short, with 15 bases between. In DNA, the CDR3 is TGTGCCAGCAGCCCACGAGCAGGGGGGTCCTACGAGCAGTACTTC. It translates to CASSPRAGGSYEQYF.

This clonotype was counted between two and nine times. The chain recombines TRBV15 with TRBJ2-3; D tentatively reads TRBD1 or TRBD2 (5 bases each). The CDR3 sequence is 15 residues long. CDR1 is LNHNV, CDR2 YYDKDF, per germline (reference sequence). Trimming took off 3 bases at V and 3 bases at J, with 13 bases between the two ends. CDR3 residues: CATSSSAGATDTQYF. CDR3 in DNA: TGTGCCACCAGCAGTTCAGCCGGGGCTACAGATACGCAGTATTTT.

The chain links TRBV27 to TRBJ2-3, with 7 bases lining up with TRBD1. Trimming removed 3 bases from V and 0 bases from J; junction bases left unmatched: 3. CDR3 length equals 15 residues. The V gene's germline CDR1 is MNHEY and CDR2 SMNVEV (reference sequence). This chain's CDR3 is CASSLYRGSTDTQYF. The DNA of the CDR3 is TGTGCCAGCAGTTTGTACAGGGGTAGCACAGATACGCAGTATTTT.

The chain recombines TRBV21-1 with TRBJ2-7. TRBV21-1 is a pseudogene. The CDR3 loop spans 12 amino acids. The CDR3 protein is CASSWRSYEQYF. CDR3 in DNA: TGTGCCAGCAGTTGGAGAAGCTACGAGCAGTACTTC.

This clonotype was detected a few times. The chain uses TRBV6-2 or TRBV6-3 and TRBJ2-1; D is tentatively TRBD1 or TRBD2 (6 bases each). The CDR3 length is 15 residues. The V gene's germline CDR1 is MNHEY and CDR2 SVGEGT. Between the trimmed V and J ends, which lost 6 bases and 5 bases, there was a span of 17 bases. The CDR3 sequence: CASSGTGSGDNEQFF. CDR3 nucleotide sequence: TGTGCCAGCAGCGGAACAGGGTCGGGGGACAATGAGCAGTTCTTC.

This clonotype turned up a few times. The chain recombines TRBV7-2 with TRBJ2-7; D is undetermined. The ends were cut back, 5 bases at V and 4 bases at J, with 9 bases in the middle. Looked up from germline, CDR1 is SGHTA and CDR2 is FQGNSA. This CDR3 has 12 amino acids. CDR3 residues: CASSGSRYEQYF. DNA for the CDR3: TGTGCCAGCAGCGGGTCGAGATACGAGCAGTACTTC.

The rearrangement uses TRBV7-2 and TRBJ1-1, with D possibly being TRBD1 (6 bases). CDR3 length equals 14 residues. Per germline, CDR1 SGHTA and CDR2 FQGNSA. Trimming stripped 1 base from V and 5 bases from J, with 11 bases between. The CDR3 spells CASSLEGGRTEAFF. CDR3 in DNA: TGTGCCAGCAGCTTAGAGGGGGGGAGGACTGAAGCTTTCTTT.

The gene calls are TRBV7-8 and TRBJ2-3; D not resolved. V was clipped by 2 bases and J by 6 bases, with 9 bases between them. Germline lookup yields CDR1 SGHVS and CDR2 FQNEAQ. There are 13 residues in the CDR3. The CDR3 DNA sequence: TGTGCCAGCAGCTTATCTCGAGTGGATACGCAGTATTTT. It translates to CASSLSRVDTQYF.

The chain joins TRBV12-3 or TRBV12-4 to TRBJ2-1, with D perhaps matching TRBD1 (7 bases). V shed 0 bases and J shed 5 bases, with 11 bases lying between them. The CDR3 is 15 residues long. CDR3 DNA: TGTGCCAGCAGTTTAGCGGCGGGACAGAACAATGAGCAGTTCTTC. Amino acid sequence: CASSLAAGQNNEQFF.

There are a few counts of this clonotype. V usage is TRBV20-1 and J usage is TRBJ1-6, with TRBD1 matching over 8 bases. The junction had 13 bases not matched to a gene; V was cut back by 6 bases and J by 9 bases. CDR1 and CDR2 from the germline V gene are DFQATT and SNEGSKA (reference sequence). CDR3 size: 15 residues. In DNA, the CDR3 is TGCAGTGCCGGACAGGGATCCGGTTTGGGTTCACCCCTCCACTTT. Translating it yields CSAGQGSGLGSPLHF.

The chain joins TRBV28 to TRBJ2-7; D ambiguous. The V gene lost 7 bases and the J gene lost 5 bases, with 21 bases spanning the gap. This CDR3 spans 15 amino acids. The V gene's germline CDR1 is MDHEN and CDR2 SYDVKM. CDR3 coding DNA: TGTGCCAGCACCCTCGCGCTGGGTACCCTCAACGAGCAGTACTTC. It encodes CASTLALGTLNEQYF.

Points on this clonotype: An end of the junction does not agree with germline; a read error may underlie this. The V and J genes are TRBV11-3 and TRBJ2-2; D remains unclear. The CDR3 runs to 12 residues. CDR1 SGHNT and CDR2 YENEEA come from the germline V gene. Here the CDR3 reads CASSGNNGELFF. CDR3 sequence (DNA): TGTGCCAGCAGCGGGAACAACGGGGAGCTGTTTTTT. The complete variable domain, with remaining parts taken from reference TRBV11-3 and TRBJ2-2, reads EAGVVQSPRYKIIEKKQPVAFWCNPISGHNTLYWYLQNLGQGPELLIRYENEEAVDDSQLPKDRFSAERLKGVDSTLKIQPAELGDSAVYLCASSGNNGELFFGEGSRLTVL.

This clonotype was detected only a few times. The chain is built from TRBV12-3 or TRBV12-4 and TRBJ1-1; no clear D gene. V shed 3 bases and J shed 1 base, with 9 bases lying between them. This CDR3 comprises 14 residues. Here the CDR3 DNA reads TGTGCCAGCAGTTTGGCAGTATCGAACACTGAAGCTTTCTTT. This codes for CASSLAVSNTEAFF.

The J gene is TRBJ2-2, the V gene TRBV11-3; 9 positions match TRBD1. The V and J ends lost 5 bases and 3 bases, in that order; junction bases with no gene match: 4. Germline V gene sequence: CDR1 SGHNT, CDR2 YENEEA. This CDR3 spans 15 amino acids. CDR3 bases: TGTGCCAGCAGCATACAGGGGGCTGACACCGGGGAGCTGTTTTTT. Translating gives CASSIQGADTGELFF.

This clonotype has a handful of counts. The chain uses TRBV12-3 or TRBV12-4 and TRBJ2-7; D perhaps matches TRBD2 (6 bases). This CDR3 comprises 15 residues. V was clipped by 1 base and J by 4 bases, with 14 bases between them. The CDR3 DNA reads as TGTGCCAGCAGTTTAGGAGGCGGGATGGAGTACGAGCAGTACTTC. Translation: CASSLGGGMEYEQYF.

The genes are TRBV5-1 and TRBJ1-3; D unresolved. Trimming shortened V by 3 bases and J by 3 bases, and 10 bases separated the two germline ends. This CDR3 is built from 14 residues. CDR1 SGHRS and CDR2 YFSETQ come from the germline V gene. The chain's CDR3 is CASSSDGLGNTIYF. In DNA form, the CDR3 reads TGCGCCAGCAGCTCGGACGGCCTTGGAAACACCATATATTTT.

This clonotype was seen a single time. CDR3 DNA: TGCAGTGCTAGAACCCCTAGCGATGAGCAGTTCTTC. Amino acid sequence: CSARTPSDEQFF. The chain employs TRBV20-1 and TRBJ2-1; a possible D gene is TRBD2 (6 bases). Germline V gene sequence: CDR1 DFQATT, CDR2 SNEGSKA (reference sequence). Trimming pared 2 bases from V and 8 bases from J, leaving 10 bases between. The CDR3 contains 12 residues.

V gene TRBV7-8 combines with J gene TRBJ1-4; D remains unclear. CDR3 length equals 13 residues. V was pared by 3 bases and J by 11 bases, with 13 bases between. Germline values: CDR1 SGHVS, CDR2 FQNEAQ. The CDR3, as DNA: TGTGCCAGCAGCTTTTCCGGGGAACCGAAACTGTTTTTT. Protein: CASSFSGEPKLFF. Based on the CDR3 plus reference TRBV7-8 and TRBJ1-4, the full variable domain is GAGVSQSPRYKVAKRGQDVALRCDPISGHVSLFWYQQALGQGPEFLTYFQNEAQLDKSGLPSDRFFAERPEGSVSTLKIQRTQQEDSAVYLCASSFSGEPKLFFGSGTQLSVL.

The V call is TRBV11-2, the J call TRBJ2-7; 8 positions agree with TRBD1. Germline CDR1 SGHAT, CDR2 FQNNGV. This CDR3 spans 14 amino acids. Unmatched junction bases numbered 4, after V lost 3 bases and J lost 3 bases. The CDR3 here is CASSFFDRGYEQYF. CDR3 nucleotide sequence: TGTGCCAGCAGCTTTTTCGACAGGGGCTACGAGCAGTACTTC.

V usage is TRBV25-1 and J usage is TRBJ2-3; maybe TRBD1 (6 bases). Germline values: CDR1 MGHDK, CDR2 SYGVNS. Deletions cut 6 bases from V and 7 bases from J, with 11 bases between. CDR3 size: 12 residues. CDR3 bases: TGTGCCAGCAGGGACAGAGCCCATACGCAGTATTTT. Translating it yields CASRDRAHTQYF.

The chain has TRBV29-1 and TRBJ2-7; 8 bases line up with TRBD2. The CDR3 spans 14 residues. After removal of 7 bases from V and 3 bases from J, the junction contained 11 bases not matched to a gene. Germline CDR1 is SQVTM and CDR2 is ANQGSEA. The CDR3 sequence is CSAKKAGALYEQYF. The DNA of the CDR3 is TGCAGCGCAAAGAAAGCGGGAGCACTCTACGAGCAGTACTTC.

The chain carries TRBV20-1 and TRBJ1-5; 7 nucleotides align to TRBD1. With V trimmed by 3 bases and J by 3 bases, 2 bases remained unmatched. CDR1 is DFQATT, CDR2 SNEGSKA, per germline (reference sequence). CDR3 length: 13 residues. Written as DNA, the CDR3 is TGCAGTGCTAGTGACAGGGCCAATCAGCCCCAGCATTTT. Translating gives CSASDRANQPQHF.

The genes are TRBV6-4 and TRBJ2-3; 8 positions agree with TRBD1. Germline V CDR1 and CDR2: MRHNA, SNTAGT. The CDR3 consists of 14 residues. V trimming: 8 bases; J trimming: 6 bases; junction bases outside the gene matches: 10. The CDR3 loop reads CASAETGAGDTQYF. CDR3 bases: TGTGCCAGCGCCGAGACAGGGGCGGGGGATACGCAGTATTTT.

The J gene is TRBJ2-7, the V gene TRBV12-3 or TRBV12-4; D is unresolved. This CDR3 comprises 14 residues. V lost 1 base and J 3 bases, leaving 10 bases between the germline ends. DNA for the CDR3: TGTGCCAGCAGTTTAGTACCAATGGACTACGAGCAGTACTTC. This sequence encodes CASSLVPMDYEQYF.